The clone carrying this T cell receptor beta chain was counted once. Its antigen remains unknown. This record belongs to a study of blood T cells in healthy people across ages. The study's findings and limits: Observed TCR beta diversity showed a strong correlation with the percentage of naive T cells as measured by flow cytometry.

Aged about 6 to 90, donors were systemically healthy Caucasians from Russia. Next came a second PCR, run for roughly 6 to 11 cycles, which used a sample-barcoded 5' primer along with a J-beta primer mix. Each of the cDNA molecules was tagged by a template-switch adaptor with 12 random nucleotides. One entry per CDR3 protein, called by TCRdb with MiXCR from the 5' RACE reads. The sample has 780,000 or so distinct CDR3 sequences; roughly three fifths are singletons. The CDR3 has 15 amino acids. Germline V gene lookup returns CDR1 SGHVS and CDR2 FNYEAQ. Germline trimming cut 6 bases from V and 4 bases from J; bases unmatched to any gene: 8.

The sequenced sample was blood. The J gene is TRBJ2-1, the V gene TRBV7-6, with TRBD2 matching 8 bases. The clonotype was recovered from a man aged 35 to 55 in good health. The CDR3 spells CASRPTGGAYNEQFF. CDR3 in DNA: TGTGCCAGCAGACCCACGGGGGGGGCTTACAATGAGCAGTTCTTC. Full variable domain (missing parts from reference TRBV7-6 and TRBJ2-1): GAGVSQSPRYKVTKRGQDVALRCDPISGHVSLYWYRQALGQGPEFLTYFNYEAQQDKSGLPNDRFSAERPEGSISTLTIQRTEQRDSAMYRCASRPTGGAYNEQFFGPGTRLTVL.